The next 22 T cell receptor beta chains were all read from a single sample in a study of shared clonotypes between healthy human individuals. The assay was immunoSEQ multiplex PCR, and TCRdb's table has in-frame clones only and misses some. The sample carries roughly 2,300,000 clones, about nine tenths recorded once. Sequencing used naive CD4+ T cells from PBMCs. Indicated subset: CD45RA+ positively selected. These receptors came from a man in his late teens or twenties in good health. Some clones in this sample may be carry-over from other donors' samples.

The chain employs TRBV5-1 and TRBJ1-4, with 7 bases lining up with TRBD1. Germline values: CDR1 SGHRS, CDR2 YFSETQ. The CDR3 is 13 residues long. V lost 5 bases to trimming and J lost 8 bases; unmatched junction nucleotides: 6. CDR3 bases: TGCGCCAGCAGTACCCAGGGGGGGGAAAAACTGTTTTTT. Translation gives CASSTQGGEKLFF.

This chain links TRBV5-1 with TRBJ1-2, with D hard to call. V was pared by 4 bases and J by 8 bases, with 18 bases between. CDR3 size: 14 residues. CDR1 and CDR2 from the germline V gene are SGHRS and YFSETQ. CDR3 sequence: CASSPLGPPGGYTF. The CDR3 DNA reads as TGCGCCAGCAGCCCGCTGGGCCCACCGGGGGGCTACACCTTC. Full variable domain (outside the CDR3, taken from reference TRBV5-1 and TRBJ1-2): KAGVTQTPRYLIKTRGQQVTLSCSPISGHRSVSWYQQTPGQGLQFLFEYFSETQRNKGNFPGRFSGRQFSNSRSEMNVSTLELGDSALYLCASSPLGPPGGYTFGSGTRLTVV.

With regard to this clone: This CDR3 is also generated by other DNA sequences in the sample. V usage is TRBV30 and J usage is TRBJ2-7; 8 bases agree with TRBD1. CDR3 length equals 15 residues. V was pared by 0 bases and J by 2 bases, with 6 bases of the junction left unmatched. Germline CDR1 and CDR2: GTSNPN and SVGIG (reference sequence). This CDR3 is CAWSVPGTGTYEQYF. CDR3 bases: TGTGCCTGGAGTGTACCCGGGACAGGAACCTACGAGCAGTACTTC.

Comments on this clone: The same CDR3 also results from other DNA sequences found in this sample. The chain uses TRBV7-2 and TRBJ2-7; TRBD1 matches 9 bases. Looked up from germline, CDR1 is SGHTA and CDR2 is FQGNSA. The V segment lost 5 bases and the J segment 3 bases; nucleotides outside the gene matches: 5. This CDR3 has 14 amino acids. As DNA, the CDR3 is TGTGCCAGCAGCCCAAGGACAGGGGACTACGAGCAGTACTTC. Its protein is CASSPRTGDYEQYF.

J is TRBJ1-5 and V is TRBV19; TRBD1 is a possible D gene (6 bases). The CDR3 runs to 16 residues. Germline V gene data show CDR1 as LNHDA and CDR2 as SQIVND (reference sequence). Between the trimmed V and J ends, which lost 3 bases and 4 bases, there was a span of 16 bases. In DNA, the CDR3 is TGTGCCAGTAGTATTCTCCAGGGGACGTTAAATCAGCCCCAGCATTTT. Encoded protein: CASSILQGTLNQPQHF.

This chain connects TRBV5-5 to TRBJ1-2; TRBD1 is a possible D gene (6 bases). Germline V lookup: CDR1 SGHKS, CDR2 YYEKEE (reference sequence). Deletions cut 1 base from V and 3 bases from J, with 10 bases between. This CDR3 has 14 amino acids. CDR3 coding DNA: TGTGCCAGCAGCTTGACAGGGTCCCACTATGGCTACACCTTC. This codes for CASSLTGSHYGYTF. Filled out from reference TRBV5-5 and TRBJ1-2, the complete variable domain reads DAGVTQSPTHLIKTRGQQVTLRCSPISGHKSVSWYQQVLGQGPQFIFQYYEKEERGRGNFPDRFSARQFPNYSSELNVNALLLGDSALYLCASSLTGSHYGYTFGSGTRLTVV.

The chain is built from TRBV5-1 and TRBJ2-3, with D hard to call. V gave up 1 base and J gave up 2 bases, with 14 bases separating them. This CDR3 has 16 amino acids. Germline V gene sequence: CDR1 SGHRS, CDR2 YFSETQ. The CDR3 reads CASSLSEPPDTDTQYF. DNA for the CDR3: TGCGCCAGCAGCTTGTCAGAGCCGCCAGACACAGATACGCAGTATTTT.

Here the CDR3 reads CASSKTGSNQPQHF. The CDR3 DNA follows: TGTGCCAGCAGCAAAACAGGGAGCAATCAGCCCCAGCATTTT. This rearrangement joins TRBV9 to TRBJ1-5; possibly TRBD1 for D (6 bases). Trimming pared 4 bases from V and 1 base from J, leaving 9 bases between. There are 14 residues in the CDR3. CDR1 is SGDLS, CDR2 YYNGEE, per germline.

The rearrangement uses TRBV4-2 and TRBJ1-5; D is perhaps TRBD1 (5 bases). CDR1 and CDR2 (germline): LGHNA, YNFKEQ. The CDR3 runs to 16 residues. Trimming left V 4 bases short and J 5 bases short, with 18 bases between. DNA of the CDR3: TGTGCCAGCAGCCTTTCGGACGGGGGATGGGATCAGCCCCAGCATTTT. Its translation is CASSLSDGGWDQPQHF.

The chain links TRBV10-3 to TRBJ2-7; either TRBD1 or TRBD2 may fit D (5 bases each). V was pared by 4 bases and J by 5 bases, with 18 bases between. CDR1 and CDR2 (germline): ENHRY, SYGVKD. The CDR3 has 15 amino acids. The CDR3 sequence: CAISGTGAKGHEQYF. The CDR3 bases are TGTGCCATCAGTGGCACCGGGGCTAAAGGGCACGAGCAGTACTTC.

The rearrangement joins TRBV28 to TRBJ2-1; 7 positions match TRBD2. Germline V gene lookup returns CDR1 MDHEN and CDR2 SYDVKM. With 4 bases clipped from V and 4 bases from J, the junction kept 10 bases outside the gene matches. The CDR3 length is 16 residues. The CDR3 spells CASSSPRAGAYNEQFF. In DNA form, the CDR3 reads TGTGCCAGCAGTTCCCCGCGGGCGGGAGCTTACAATGAGCAGTTCTTC.

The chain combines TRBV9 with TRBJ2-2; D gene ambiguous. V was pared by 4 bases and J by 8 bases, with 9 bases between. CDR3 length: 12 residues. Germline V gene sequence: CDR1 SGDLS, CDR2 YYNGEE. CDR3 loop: CASSPAWGELFF. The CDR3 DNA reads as TGTGCCAGCAGCCCGGCGTGGGGGGAGCTGTTTTTT. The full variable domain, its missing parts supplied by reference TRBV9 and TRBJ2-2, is DSGVTQTPKHLITATGQRVTLRCSPRSGDLSVYWYQQSLDQGLQFLIQYYNGEERAKGNILERFSAQQFPDLHSELNLSSLELGDSALYFCASSPAWGELFFGEGSRLTVL.

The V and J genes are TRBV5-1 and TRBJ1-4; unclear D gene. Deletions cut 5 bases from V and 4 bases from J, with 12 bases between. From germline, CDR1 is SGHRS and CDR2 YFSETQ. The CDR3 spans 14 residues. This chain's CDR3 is CASRHGQNNEKLFF. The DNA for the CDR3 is TGCGCCAGCAGACACGGGCAGAATAATGAAAAACTGTTTTTT.

The CDR3 sequence: CASVRRVTDGAFF. The CDR3, as DNA: TGTGCCAGCGTAAGGAGGGTGACGGACGGAGCTTTCTTT. This rearrangement joins TRBV2 to TRBJ1-1; D is unclear. The germline V and J ends were trimmed by 8 bases and 10 bases, with 20 bases remaining between them. Germline lookup yields CDR1 SNHLY and CDR2 FYNNEI. The CDR3 is made up of 13 amino acids.

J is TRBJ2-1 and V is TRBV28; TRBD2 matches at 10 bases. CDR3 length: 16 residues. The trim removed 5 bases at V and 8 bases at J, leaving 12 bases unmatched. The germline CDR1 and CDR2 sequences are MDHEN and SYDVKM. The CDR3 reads CASSPFSSGRSDEQFF. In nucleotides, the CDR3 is TGTGCCAGCAGTCCCTTCTCTAGCGGGAGAAGTGATGAGCAGTTCTTC.

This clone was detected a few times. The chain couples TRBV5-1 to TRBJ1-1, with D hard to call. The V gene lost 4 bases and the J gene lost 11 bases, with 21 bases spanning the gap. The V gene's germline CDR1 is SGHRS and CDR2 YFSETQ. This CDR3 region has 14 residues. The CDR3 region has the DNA TGCGCCAGCAGCGTGGACCGGGCCGTACTAGGGGCTTTCTTT. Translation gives CASSVDRAVLGAFF.

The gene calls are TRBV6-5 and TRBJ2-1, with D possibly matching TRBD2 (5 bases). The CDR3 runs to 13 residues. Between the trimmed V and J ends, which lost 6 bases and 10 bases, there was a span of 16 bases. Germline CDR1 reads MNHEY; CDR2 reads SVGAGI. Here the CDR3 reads CASSRTGSGEQFF. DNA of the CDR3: TGTGCCAGCAGCAGGACTGGAAGCGGAGAGCAGTTCTTC.

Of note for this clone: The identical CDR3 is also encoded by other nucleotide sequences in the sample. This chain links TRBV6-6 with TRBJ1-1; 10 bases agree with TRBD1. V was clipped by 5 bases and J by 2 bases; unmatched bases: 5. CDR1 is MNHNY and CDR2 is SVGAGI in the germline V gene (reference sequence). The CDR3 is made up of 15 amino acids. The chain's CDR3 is CASSRQGAGNTEAFF. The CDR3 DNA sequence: TGTGCCAGCAGTCGACAGGGGGCGGGAAACACTGAAGCTTTCTTT.

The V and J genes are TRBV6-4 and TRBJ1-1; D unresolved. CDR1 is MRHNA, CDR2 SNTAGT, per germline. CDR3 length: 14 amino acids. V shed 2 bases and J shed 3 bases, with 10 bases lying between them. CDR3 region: CASSDGDNHTEAFF. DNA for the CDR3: TGTGCCAGCAGTGACGGTGATAACCACACTGAAGCTTTCTTT.

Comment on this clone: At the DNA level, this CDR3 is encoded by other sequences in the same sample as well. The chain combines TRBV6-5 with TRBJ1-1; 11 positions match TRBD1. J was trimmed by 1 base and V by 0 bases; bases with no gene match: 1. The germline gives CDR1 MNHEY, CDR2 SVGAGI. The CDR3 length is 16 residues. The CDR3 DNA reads TGTGCCAGCAGTTACTCGGGGACAGGGGGGAACACTGAAGCTTTCTTT. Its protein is CASSYSGTGGNTEAFF.

The CDR3 sequence is CASSLVGDPYEQYF. CDR3 bases: TGCGCCAGCAGCTTGGTGGGGGACCCCTACGAGCAGTACTTC. This chain connects TRBV5-1 to TRBJ2-7, with D perhaps being TRBD1 or TRBD2 (5 bases each). Trimming took 0 bases from V and 2 from J, leaving 9 bases between them. CDR1 and CDR2 (germline): SGHRS, YFSETQ. The CDR3 is made up of 14 amino acids.

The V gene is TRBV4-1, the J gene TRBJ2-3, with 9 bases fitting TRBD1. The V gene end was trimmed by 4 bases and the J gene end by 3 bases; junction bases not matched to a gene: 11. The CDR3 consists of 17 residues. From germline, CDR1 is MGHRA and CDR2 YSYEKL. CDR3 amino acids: CASSPGQGKSGTDTQYF. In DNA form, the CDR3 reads TGCGCCAGCAGCCCAGGACAGGGGAAGTCGGGGACAGATACGCAGTATTTT.